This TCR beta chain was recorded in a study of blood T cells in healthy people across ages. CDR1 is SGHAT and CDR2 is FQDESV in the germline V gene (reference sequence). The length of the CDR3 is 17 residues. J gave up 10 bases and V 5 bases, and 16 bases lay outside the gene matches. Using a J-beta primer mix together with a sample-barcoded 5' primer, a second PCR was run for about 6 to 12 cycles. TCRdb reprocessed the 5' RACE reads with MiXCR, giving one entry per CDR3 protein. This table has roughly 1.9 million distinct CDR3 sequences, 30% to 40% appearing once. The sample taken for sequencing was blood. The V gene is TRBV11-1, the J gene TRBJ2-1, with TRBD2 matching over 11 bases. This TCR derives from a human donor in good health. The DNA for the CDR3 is TGTGCCAGCAGCCGGGGACTAGCGGCTGGATTGTTCAACGAGCAGTTCTTC. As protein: CASSRGLAAGLFNEQFF. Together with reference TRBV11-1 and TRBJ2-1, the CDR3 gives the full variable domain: EAEVAQSPRYKITEKSQAVAFWCDPISGHATLYWYRQILGQGPELLVQFQDESVVDDSQLPKDRFSAERLKGVDSTLKIQPAELGDSAMYLCASSRGLAAGLFNEQFFGPGTRLTVL.